This T cell receptor beta chain is from a study of shared clonotypes between healthy human individuals. V was shortened by 0 bases and J by 5 bases, with 17 bases between the two germline ends. Germline V lookup: CDR1 SGDLS, CDR2 YYNGEE. The CDR3 loop spans 16 amino acids. Clones were sequenced by immunoSEQ multiplex PCR, and TCRdb holds only the in-frame ones, with some missing. The sample carries about 1 million clones, around four fifths recorded once. The sample comprised memory CD4+ T cells sorted from blood. Documented subset: CD45RA-negative fraction. The chain employs TRBV9 and TRBJ2-5, with D possibly TRBD1 on 6 matching bases. This TCR derives from a man aged 18 to 29 in good health. CDR3 sequence (DNA): TGTGCCAGCAGCGTAGACGAGGGGGATCCTCTCGAGACCCAGTACTTC. The encoded protein is CASSVDEGDPLETQYF.